This T cell receptor (beta chain) was captured by sequencing in a study of blood T cell repertoires in COVID-19. For the study at large: Italy, Spain and the United States were the sources of the convalescent and acute COVID-19 samples. The analysed material was cDNA or gDNA that came from T cells, B-cell-depleted T cells, or PBMCs.

The J segment lost 6 bases and the V segment lost 5 bases, leaving 14 bases of the junction unmatched. Germline CDR1 is LNHDA and CDR2 is SQIVND (reference sequence). This CDR3 spans 16 amino acids. Authors' data handling: Amplification of reference gene primers provided the estimated nucleated cell counts. Assay used: immunoSEQ multiplex PCR; TCRdb lists only in-frame clones, some missing. D and trimming were read from the DNA, whereas the V and J calls and clone size are those reported in that table. The sample has 55,000 to 65,000 clones; 75% to 90% are singletons. The TCR sequence derives from an older woman with active COVID-19. This sequence joins TRBV19 and TRBJ2-3; 7 nucleotides align to TRBD2. Sequencing was done on a sample of peripheral blood. This CDR3 reads CASSPRGGPLGDTQYF. Written as DNA, the CDR3 is TGTGCCAGTAGTCCCCGGGGAGGGCCCCTGGGCGATACGCAGTATTTT.